The present TCR beta chain was sequenced within a study of blood T cell repertoires in COVID-19 (dated by TCRdb to about 2020). For the study in its entirety: The collaborator samples originated in the United States, Italy and Spain and spanned the acute and convalescent phases of COVID-19. The prospective study material was composed of cDNA or gDNA derived from T cells, B-cell-depleted T cells, or PBMCs. Subjects who had been exposed to COVID-19, were actively infected with it, or had recovered from it provided the deeply sampled blood TCRbeta repertoires that made up the dataset. The repertoires were released in a freely available public database meant as a resource for research on the immune response to SARS-CoV-2. The samples were drawn from two sources: the first 160 participants of the ongoing ImmuneRACE study, and 1,200 or so subjects contributed by 6 global collaborators. Sample metadata almost always included a de-identified subject ID, COVID-19 status, age in years and sex. Where available, HLA class I and class II types were obtained from metadata supplied by the sample provider rather than from assay-based typing. Here is what the overall study found, with its caveats: The amount of clinical and demographic metadata varied by source and participant and was provided uncurated.

The immunoSEQ Assay, a bias-controlled multiplex PCR, was used to amplify TCRbeta CDR3 regions from genomic DNA. The source study handled its data this way. Within the assay, amplification of reference gene primers was used to estimate how many nucleated cells each sample contained. To quantify the absolute abundance of each unique TCRbeta CDR3 rearrangement, sequence reads were collapsed and filtered. For each sample, productive Simpson clonality was calculated as the square root of Simpson's diversity index over productive rearrangements. In TCRdb, the immuneACCESS table is reduced to in-frame sequences with V and J assigned. These tables do not hold every clone; where another copy was compared, an unresolved V gene accounts for under half, and the others remain unexplained. Clone size and V and J calls were adopted from that table, with D and trimming inferred from the DNA. For this sample there are over 120,000 clones; roughly 88% appear just once. 10% of the sample goes to the ten largest clones.

With regard to this clone: The target of this receptor is not known. No per-base quality is available; no much larger clone lies one base away.

Collaborating institutions collected whole blood in K2EDTA tubes following their own protocols. Collaborator samples were shipped for TCRbeta analysis as frozen whole blood, isolated PBMCs, or DNA extracted from either sample type. V is cut back by 6 bases and J by 2 bases, with 2 bases in the junction unmatched. The CDR3, from cysteine to phenylalanine, totals 13 residues. CDR3 DNA only is kept here, 39 bases in frame from base 1. CDR1 and CDR2, looked up from the germline V gene, are MRHNA and SNTAGT. This TCR was sampled from a man between 60 and 75 years old with active or convalescent COVID-19. Sequenced input: peripheral blood. The sequence links TRBV6-4 to TRBJ2-3; TRBD2 lines up with 7 middle nucleotides. The CDR3 protein sequence reads: CASSRDYTDTQYF. The bases are TGTGCCAGCAGCCGGGACTACACAGATACGCAGTATTTT.